Shown below are 16 T cell receptor beta chains from a single sample sequenced in a study of T-cell memory formation after mild COVID-19. Each CDR3 protein gets one entry after TCRdb re-called the 5' RACE reads with MiXCR. The sample includes approximately 290,000 distinct CDR3 sequences, roughly a fifth seen only once; the top ten take approximately 21%. The source material was PBMCs or a T cell subset sorted from them (not recorded which). The receptors were sampled from a man younger than 30 who had mild COVID-19 (a few samples of this study predate the infection). Cell type and time point are not known.

The chain has TRBV5-6 and TRBJ1-1; 7 bases align to TRBD1. Germline V lookup: CDR1 SGHDT, CDR2 YYEEEE. V was pared by 6 bases and J by 4 bases, with 9 bases of the junction left unmatched. There are 14 residues in the CDR3. The CDR3 is CASIPTGRATEAFF. The DNA of the CDR3 is TGTGCCAGCATCCCGACAGGGCGGGCCACTGAAGCTTTCTTT.

Only a few counts were recorded for this clonotype. The chain carries TRBV6-5 and TRBJ2-2; no clear D. Germline V gene sequence: CDR1 MNHEY, CDR2 SVGAGI. This CDR3 is 12 amino acids long. Trimming removed 2 bases from V and 7 bases from J, with 5 bases in between. The CDR3 reads CASSYRYGELFF. The CDR3, as DNA: TGTGCCAGCAGTTACCGGTACGGGGAGCTGTTTTTT.

This clonotype has only a few counts. This chain connects TRBV4-3 to TRBJ2-5; tentative D call: TRBD2 (5 bases). V gave up 1 base and J gave up 4 bases, with 13 bases separating them. The germline gives CDR1 LGHNA, CDR2 YSLEER. The CDR3 runs to 15 residues. The DNA of the CDR3 is TGCGCCAGCAGCCAAGTGATCTCGGGGAGAGAGACCCAGTACTTC. It is translated as CASSQVISGRETQYF.

This clonotype occurred many times. This chain links TRBV19 with TRBJ1-5, with D unresolved. CDR1 and CDR2 (germline): LNHDA, SQIVND (reference sequence). Trimming left V 6 bases short and J 0 bases short, with 15 bases between. This CDR3 has 16 residues. CDR3 sequence (DNA): TGTGCCAGTAGACAAAGGTCGTTAGATAGCAATCAGCCCCAGCATTTT. It yields the protein CASRQRSLDSNQPQHF.

The gene calls are TRBV10-2 and TRBJ2-3, with 8 bases lining up with TRBD1. The germline V gene encodes CDR1 WSHSY and CDR2 SAAADI. The CDR3 totals 14 residues. Unmatched junction bases numbered 8, after V lost 7 bases and J lost 5 bases. The CDR3 region has the DNA TGCGCCAGCACCACGGACAGGGCAGGAGATACGCAGTATTTT. It encodes CASTTDRAGDTQYF.

The J gene is TRBJ2-3, the V gene TRBV5-1; D is perhaps TRBD1 or TRBD2 (5 bases each). Trimming cost V 0 bases and J 9 bases, with 14 bases left between them. In germline, CDR1 is SGHRS, CDR2 YFSETQ. This CDR3 is 14 amino acids long. The CDR3 bases are TGCGCCAGCAGCTTGGGGGCCCGGGGCGACACGCAGTATTTT. This encodes CASSLGARGDTQYF.

This clonotype has only a few counts. The rearrangement joins TRBV7-3 to TRBJ2-2; D could derive from TRBD1 or TRBD2 (5 bases each). Looked up from germline, CDR1 is SGHTA and CDR2 is FQGTGA. The CDR3 runs 16 residues. Trimming removed 6 bases from V and 3 bases from J, with 17 bases in between. In nucleotides, the CDR3 is TGTGCCAGCAGTTCCGCACCGGGACCTTACACCGGGGAGCTGTTTTTT. This codes for CASSSAPGPYTGELFF.

This clonotype was found a few times. The chain recombines TRBV4-3 with TRBJ2-7; the D gene is possibly TRBD1 (6 bases). The CDR3 spans 15 residues. V dropped 1 base and J dropped 8 bases, with 18 bases sitting between them. The germline CDR1 and CDR2 sequences are LGHNA and YSLEER. CDR3 loop: CASSQAPQTGSQQYF. As DNA, the CDR3 is TGCGCCAGCAGCCAAGCTCCGCAAACAGGGTCCCAGCAGTACTTC.

V is TRBV9 and J is TRBJ1-2; possibly TRBD1 for D (5 bases). The germline V gene encodes CDR1 SGDLS and CDR2 YYNGEE. CDR3 length equals 15 residues. V was trimmed by 4 bases and J by 5 bases, leaving 18 bases between them. The CDR3 sequence: CASSPISGLNYGYTF. The CDR3 DNA reads as TGTGCCAGCAGCCCCATTTCGGGACTGAATTATGGCTACACCTTC.

This chain connects TRBV27 to TRBJ1-1; D call uncertain. The CDR3 loop spans 14 amino acids. Germline V CDR1 and CDR2: MNHEY, SMNVEV (reference sequence). Trimming pared 3 bases from V and 3 bases from J, leaving 11 bases between. The CDR3, as DNA: TGTGCCAGCAGTTTCGCTTTAAGTGACACTGAAGCTTTCTTT. This encodes CASSFALSDTEAFF.

This clonotype was observed many times. The rearrangement uses TRBV9 and TRBJ2-3, with D uncertain. This CDR3 has 13 amino acids. Germline-derived CDR1 and CDR2 are SGDLS and YYNGEE. Trimming removed 2 bases at V and 5 bases at J, with 9 bases between. The CDR3 DNA reads as TGTGCCAGCAGCGTTGCTTTTCTAGATACGCAGTATTTT. It codes for CASSVAFLDTQYF. The complete variable domain, with remaining parts taken from reference TRBV9 and TRBJ2-3, reads DSGVTQTPKHLITATGQRVTLRCSPRSGDLSVYWYQQSLDQGLQFLIQYYNGEERAKGNILERFSAQQFPDLHSELNLSSLELGDSALYFCASSVAFLDTQYFGPGTRLTVL.

The gene calls are TRBV5-6 and TRBJ2-2; tentatively, D is TRBD1 (6 bases). Looked up from germline, CDR1 is SGHDT and CDR2 is YYEEEE. There are 13 residues in the CDR3. With 2 bases removed from V and 5 bases from J, the gap between germline ends came to 7 bases. The CDR3 protein is CASSFGTTGELFF. Here the CDR3 DNA reads TGTGCCAGCAGCTTCGGGACAACCGGGGAGCTGTTTTTT.

The rearrangement joins TRBV20-1 to TRBJ2-3; D is perhaps TRBD1 or TRBD2 (6 bases each). V shed 3 bases and J shed 2 bases, with 12 bases lying between them. CDR1 and CDR2 (germline): DFQATT, SNEGSKA (reference sequence). The CDR3 consists of 14 residues. In DNA form, the CDR3 reads TGCAGTGCTAGGATCGGGGGCCCCACAGATACGCAGTATTTT. It is translated as CSARIGGPTDTQYF.

In its sample, this clonotype was seen a few times. The genes are TRBV5-5 and TRBJ2-1; no clear D gene. V was cut by 4 bases and J by 7 bases, with 12 bases left in between. The CDR3 is made up of 13 amino acids. From germline, CDR1 is SGHKS and CDR2 YYEKEE (reference sequence). Here the CDR3 DNA reads TGTGCCAGCAGCACGGGCCCTAATAATGAGCAGTTCTTC. Protein product: CASSTGPNNEQFF. The whole variable domain, filled in from reference TRBV5-5 and TRBJ2-1, reads DAGVTQSPTHLIKTRGQQVTLRCSPISGHKSVSWYQQVLGQGPQFIFQYYEKEERGRGNFPDRFSARQFPNYSSELNVNALLLGDSALYLCASSTGPNNEQFFGPGTRLTVL.

CDR3 residues: CASSLEGVGSYEQYV. The CDR3 nucleotides read TGTGCCAGCAGCTTAGAGGGGGTCGGGTCCTACGAGCAGTACGTC. The chain employs TRBV7-2 and TRBJ2-7, with a weak D call TRBD1 (6 bases). In germline, CDR1 is SGHTA, CDR2 FQGNSA. This CDR3 comprises 15 residues. V lost 1 base to trimming and J lost 1 base, with 11 bases between them.

This clonotype was detected many times. The chain combines TRBV2 with TRBJ2-3; D is uncertain. The V and J ends lost 7 bases and 1 base respectively, with 9 bases between them. The germline gives CDR1 SNHLY, CDR2 FYNNEI. The CDR3 extends over 13 amino acids. For the CDR3, the DNA is TGTGCCAGCATCCAGAGCGGCACAGATACGCAGTATTTT. It yields the protein CASIQSGTDTQYF.